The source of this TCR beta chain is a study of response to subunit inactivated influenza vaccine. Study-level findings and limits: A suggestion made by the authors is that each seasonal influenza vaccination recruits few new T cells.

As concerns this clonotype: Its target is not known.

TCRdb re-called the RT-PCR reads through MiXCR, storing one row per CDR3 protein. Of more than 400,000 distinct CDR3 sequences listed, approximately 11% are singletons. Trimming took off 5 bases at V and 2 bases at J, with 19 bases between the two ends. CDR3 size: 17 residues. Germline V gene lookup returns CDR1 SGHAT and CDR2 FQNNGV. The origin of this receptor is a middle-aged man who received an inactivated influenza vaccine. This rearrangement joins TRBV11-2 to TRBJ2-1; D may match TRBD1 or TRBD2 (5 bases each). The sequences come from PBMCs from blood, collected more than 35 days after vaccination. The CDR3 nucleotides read TGTGCCAGCAGCCCCCATAGGGGCGGGCACACCTACAATGAGCAGTTCTTC. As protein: CASSPHRGGHTYNEQFF.